The next 32 T cell receptor beta chains were all read from a single sample in a study of Ad26.COV2.S vaccination and SARS-CoV-2 variants. Clones were read by immunoSEQ multiplex PCR, and TCRdb kept only the in-frame ones, dropping some. The table has fewer than 800,000 clones, more than 70% seen once. As for treatment: about 20 received Ad26.COV2.S at low or high dose, single or two shots; 5 received placebo; per-sample allocation not given. Day 63 following the first vaccine or placebo injection was when the samples were taken. This sample comprised peripheral blood, obtained in a trial of Ad26.COV2.S vaccine versus placebo. The receptor set was obtained from a person between 18 and 65 years old who received the Ad26.COV2.S COVID-19 vaccine or a placebo.

The chain recombines TRBV27 with TRBJ2-5; a weak D match, TRBD1 (6 bases). This CDR3 has 16 residues. Germline CDR1 is MNHEY and CDR2 is SMNVEV (reference sequence). V was cut by 6 bases and J by 4 bases, with 21 bases left in between. The CDR3 DNA reads as TGTGCCAGCAGACTGACAGGTCGTGGATTGGGAGAGACCCAGTACTTC. This codes for CASRLTGRGLGETQYF.

This clone came up many times. This chain links TRBV19 with TRBJ1-5, with 8 bases lining up with TRBD1. The CDR3 runs 14 residues. V dropped 11 bases and J dropped 0; count of bases not matched to a gene: 6. CDR1 is LNHDA, CDR2 SQIVND, per germline (reference sequence). This CDR3 is CAGSTGDSNQPQHF. CDR3 in DNA: TGTGCCGGATCGACAGGGGATAGCAATCAGCCCCAGCATTTT.

Remarks on this clone: A read error is likely, as this CDR3 ends without the conserved phenylalanine or tryptophan. It is unclear where the CDR3 begins or ends on the DNA, so no DNA is shown, and the CDR3 is as TCRdb lists it. The chain uses TRBV9 and TRBJ1-1; the table calls TRBD1, which could not be checked here. The CDR3 region is 12 residues in length, termini included. The germline V gene has CDR1 SGDLS and CDR2 YYNGEE. CDR3 sequence reads: CASSATGRDRHV.

The chain joins TRBV15 to TRBJ2-2; D is perhaps TRBD1 (5 bases). The CDR3 consists of 16 residues. V was pared by 7 bases and J by 2 bases, with 17 bases between. CDR1 is LNHNV and CDR2 is YYDKDF in the germline V gene (reference sequence). CDR3 residues: CATMDRWTLNTGELFF. CDR3 DNA sequence: TGTGCCACCATGGACCGATGGACACTTAACACCGGGGAGCTGTTTTTT. The full variable domain, in which reference TRBV15 and TRBJ2-2 provide the parts outside the CDR3, is DAMVIQNPRYQVTQFGKPVTLSCSQTLNHNVMYWYQQKSSQAPKLLFHYYDKDFNNEADTPDNFQSRRPNTSFCFLDIRSPGLGDTAMYLCATMDRWTLNTGELFFGEGSRLTVL.

Comments on this clone: Within the sample, other DNA sequences also encode this same CDR3. This sequence joins TRBV5-1 and TRBJ1-5; D perhaps matches TRBD1 (5 bases). Germline CDR1 is SGHRS and CDR2 is YFSETQ. This CDR3 comprises 12 residues. Trimming shortened V by 0 bases and J by 7 bases, and 5 bases separated the two germline ends. The CDR3 loop reads CASSLEGQPQHF. CDR3 DNA sequence: TGCGCCAGCAGCTTGGAGGGGCAGCCCCAGCATTTT.

This clone was detected only once. The genes are TRBV7-9 and TRBJ2-3, with D hard to call. The germline V gene encodes CDR1 SEHNR and CDR2 FQNEAQ (reference sequence). The CDR3 length is 12 residues. V was clipped by 3 bases and J by 3 bases, with 4 bases between them. In nucleotides, the CDR3 is TGTGCCAGCAGCTTTCAGACAGATACGCAGTATTTT. This codes for CASSFQTDTQYF. The full variable domain, with the rest looked up from reference TRBV7-9 and TRBJ2-3, is DTGVSQNPRHKITKRGQNVTFRCDPISEHNRLYWYRQTLGQGPEFLTYFQNEAQLEKSRLLSDRFSAERPKGSFSTLEIQRTEQGDSAMYLCASSFQTDTQYFGPGTRLTVL.

The rearrangement joins TRBV24-1 to TRBJ1-3; TRBD1 might be the D (5 bases). There are 16 residues in the CDR3. CDR1 and CDR2 (germline): KGHDR, SFDVKD. The germline V and J ends were trimmed by 4 bases and 2 bases, with 14 bases remaining between them. The CDR3 loop reads CATSDRRASTGNTIYF. In nucleotides, the CDR3 is TGTGCCACCAGTGACCGCAGGGCATCGACTGGAAACACCATATATTTT.

The V gene is TRBV9, the J gene TRBJ2-1; 12 bases align to TRBD2. CDR1 is SGDLS, CDR2 YYNGEE, per germline. The ends lost 0 bases at V and 1 base at J; junction bases unmatched: 8. This CDR3 has 19 amino acids. CDR3 amino acids: CASSVDPLAGGFSYNEQFF. The DNA of the CDR3 is TGTGCCAGCAGCGTAGATCCACTAGCGGGGGGTTTTTCCTACAATGAGCAGTTCTTC.

This clone was seen once. The identical CDR3 is also encoded by other nucleotide sequences in the sample. The CDR3 is CAWSRMDEQYF. In nucleotides, the CDR3 is TGTGCCTGGAGCCGGATGGACGAGCAGTACTTC. The V gene is TRBV30, the J gene TRBJ2-7; D is unresolved. The germline gives CDR1 GTSNPN, CDR2 SVGIG (reference sequence). This CDR3 has 11 residues. Trimming shortened V by 3 bases and J by 5 bases, and 8 bases separated the two germline ends.

This chain's CDR3 is CASSQINSPLHF. The CDR3 region has the DNA TGTGCCAGTAGCCAGATTAATTCACCCCTCCACTTT. This sequence joins TRBV19 and TRBJ1-6; D is unclear. The CDR3 has 12 residues. V dropped 6 bases and J dropped 6 bases, with 6 bases sitting between them. CDR1 and CDR2 from the germline V gene are LNHDA and SQIVND (reference sequence). Full variable domain (remainder filled in from reference TRBV19 and TRBJ1-6): DGGITQSPKYLFRKEGQNVTLSCEQNLNHDAMYWYRQDPGQGLRLIYYSQIVNDFQKGDIAEGYSVSREKKESFPLTVTSAQKNPTAFYLCASSQINSPLHFGNGTRLTVT.

The chain recombines TRBV6-5 with TRBJ1-4; D ambiguous. The CDR3 is made up of 14 amino acids. Trimming left V 0 bases short and J 7 bases short, with 9 bases between. Germline CDR1 reads MNHEY; CDR2 reads SVGAGI. The CDR3 nucleotides read TGTGCCAGCAGTTACTCAAGTCCTGCTGAAAAACTGTTTTTT. It codes for CASSYSSPAEKLFF.

V gene TRBV4-2 combines with J gene TRBJ2-7; D is possibly TRBD2 (5 bases). The CDR3 sequence is 16 residues long. CDR1 LGHNA and CDR2 YNFKEQ come from the germline V gene. V was trimmed by 0 bases and J by 3 bases, leaving 15 bases between them. This chain's CDR3 is CASSQDLASLIYEQYF. CDR3 DNA sequence: TGTGCCAGCAGCCAAGATCTAGCCTCCCTGATCTACGAGCAGTACTTC.

This clone was detected a few times. CDR3 residues: CASGWQGVSPLHF. The DNA of the CDR3 is TGTGCCAGCGGATGGCAGGGGGTGTCACCCCTCCACTTT. The V gene is TRBV6-5, the J gene TRBJ1-6; TRBD1 matches 7 bases. The CDR3 is 13 residues long. Per germline, CDR1 MNHEY and CDR2 SVGAGI. After removal of 8 bases from V and 10 bases from J, the junction contained 8 bases not matched to a gene.

This clone is a singleton in its sample. J is TRBJ2-3 and V is TRBV10-1; D is perhaps TRBD2 (6 bases). Trimming cost V 2 bases and J 3 bases, with 15 bases left between them. The CDR3 totals 16 residues. Germline lookup yields CDR1 WNHNN and CDR2 SYGVQD (reference sequence). The CDR3 DNA sequence: TGCGCCAGCAGTGAGGCTTACCGTGGGGGGACAGATACGCAGTATTTT. Residues: CASSEAYRGGTDTQYF.

This clone was observed a few times. The V and J genes are TRBV6-1 and TRBJ2-7; perhaps TRBD2 as D (5 bases). The CDR3 totals 18 residues. Germline-derived CDR1 and CDR2 are MNHNS and SASEGT. Trimming pared 3 bases from V and 7 bases from J, leaving 28 bases between. CDR3 sequence reads: CASSDVYRSYESGIEQYF. CDR3 DNA sequence: TGTGCCAGCAGTGATGTGTATAGATCCTACGAGTCGGGAATTGAGCAGTACTTC.

This clone was detected only once. The rearrangement links TRBV5-1 to TRBJ1-1; no clear D. CDR3 length equals 12 residues. CDR1 is SGHRS, CDR2 YFSETQ, per germline. V was trimmed by 5 bases and J by 4 bases, leaving 9 bases between them. The CDR3 nucleotides read TGCGCCAGCAGAGACTGGACCACTGAAGCTTTCTTT. Protein sequence: CASRDWTTEAFF.

The J gene is TRBJ1-6, the V gene TRBV14; D is unclear. The CDR3 covers 13 residues. CDR1 is SGHDN, CDR2 FVKESK, per germline. Between the trimmed V and J ends, which lost 5 bases and 5 bases, there was a span of 7 bases. The CDR3 DNA follows: TGTGCCAGCAGCGATGGTAATAATTCACCCCTCCACTTT. Encoded protein: CASSDGNNSPLHF. Variable domain in full (rest from reference TRBV14 and TRBJ1-6): EAGVTQFPSHSVIEKGQTVTLRCDPISGHDNLYWYRRVMGKEIKFLLHFVKESKQDESGMPNNRFLAERTGGTYSTLKVQPAELEDSGVYFCASSDGNNSPLHFGNGTRLTVT.

On this clone: One end of the junction varies from germline; a read error may be responsible. The chain links TRBV27 to TRBJ2-6; D unclear. Germline CDR1 reads MNHEY; CDR2 reads SMNVEV (reference sequence). The CDR3 is 14 residues long. The CDR3 loop reads CAGSFSAGANVLTF. The CDR3 bases are TGTGCCGGCAGTTTTTCCGCTGGGGCCAACGTCCTGACTTTC. The whole variable domain, filled in from reference TRBV27 and TRBJ2-6, reads EAQVTQNPRYLITVTGKKLTVTCSQNMNHEYMSWYRQDPGLGLRQIYYSMNVEVTDKGDVPEGYKVSRKEKRNFPLILESPSPNQTSLYFCAGSFSAGANVLTFGAGSRLTVL.

This chain uses TRBV6-5 with TRBJ2-3; D is perhaps TRBD1 (6 bases). Trimming left V 7 bases short and J 2 bases short, with 13 bases between. The CDR3 runs 14 residues. CDR1 is MNHEY, CDR2 SVGAGI, per germline. The CDR3 is CASTLGGNTDTQYF. CDR3 nucleotides: TGTGCCAGCACGCTAGGGGGTAACACAGATACGCAGTATTTT.

The chain employs TRBV3-1 (or the pseudogene TRBV3-2) and TRBJ1-1, with D unresolved. V lost 2 bases, J lost 6 bases, and 10 bases lay in between. The CDR3 has 13 residues. Germline assignment: CDR1 LGHDT and CDR2 YNNKEL (reference sequence). CDR3 protein: CASSQIGGSEAFF. The CDR3 DNA reads TGTGCCAGCAGCCAAATTGGAGGCTCTGAAGCTTTCTTT.

The CDR3 DNA follows: TGCGCCAGCAGCCCCGGAGGGTATAGCAATCAGCCCCAGCATTTT. It codes for CASSPGGYSNQPQHF. V usage is TRBV5-1 and J usage is TRBJ1-5; D gene ambiguous. The CDR3 extends over 15 amino acids. Trimming pared 4 bases from V and 0 bases from J, leaving 11 bases between. CDR1 and CDR2 (germline): SGHRS, YFSETQ.

The rearrangement links TRBV19 to TRBJ2-7; 11 positions agree with TRBD2. Germline V gives CDR1 LNHDA, CDR2 SQIVND (reference sequence). CDR3 length: 15 amino acids. J lost 0 bases, V lost 4 bases, and 2 bases had no gene match. The chain's CDR3 is CASSRLAGTSYEQYF. The CDR3 DNA reads as TGTGCCAGTAGTAGACTAGCGGGGACCTCCTACGAGCAGTACTTC. The full variable domain, completed using reference TRBV19 and TRBJ2-7, is DGGITQSPKYLFRKEGQNVTLSCEQNLNHDAMYWYRQDPGQGLRLIYYSQIVNDFQKGDIAEGYSVSREKKESFPLTVTSAQKNPTAFYLCASSRLAGTSYEQYFGPGTRLTVT.

The V gene is TRBV11-2, the J gene TRBJ2-1; D remains ambiguous. V dropped 5 bases and J dropped 5 bases, with 10 bases sitting between them. Germline-derived CDR1 and CDR2 are SGHAT and FQNNGV. The length of the CDR3 is 13 residues. CDR3 sequence reads: CASSTNTDNEQFF. CDR3 sequence (DNA): TGTGCCAGCAGCACGAACACCGACAATGAGCAGTTCTTC.

This chain links TRBV11-3 with TRBJ2-2; D remains unclear. The CDR3 has 13 residues. The V gene lost 1 base and the J gene lost 3 bases, with 3 bases spanning the gap. Germline CDR1 is SGHNT and CDR2 is YENEEA. The CDR3 DNA reads TGTGCCAGCAGCTTAGGAGACACCGGGGAGCTGTTTTTT. Translation gives CASSLGDTGELFF.

The CDR3: CASSQLVGLGTDTQYF. CDR3 nucleotide sequence: TGCGCCAGCAGCCAGCTAGTGGGGTTGGGAACAGATACGCAGTATTTT. The chain has TRBV5-1 and TRBJ2-3, with unresolved D. The CDR3 has 16 residues. Germline V gives CDR1 SGHRS, CDR2 YFSETQ. V was clipped by 4 bases and J by 3 bases, with 18 bases between them.

This clone came up once. The chain recombines TRBV6-2 or TRBV6-3 with TRBJ2-2, with a weak D call TRBD2 (6 bases). The germline V and J ends were trimmed by 5 bases and 0 bases, with 13 bases remaining between them. CDR3 length: 16 residues. From germline, CDR1 is MNHEY and CDR2 SVGEGT. The CDR3 protein is CASSRQGLANTGELFF. In nucleotides, the CDR3 is TGTGCCAGCAGTCGGCAGGGACTCGCGAACACCGGGGAGCTGTTTTTT.

V usage is TRBV19 and J usage is TRBJ2-2, with 7 nucleotides matching TRBD2. The CDR3 consists of 16 residues. After removal of 3 bases from V and 7 bases from J, the junction contained 11 bases not matched to a gene. The germline V gene encodes CDR1 LNHDA and CDR2 SQIVND (reference sequence). This CDR3 is CASSILGSSGIGELFF. The CDR3 nucleotides read TGTGCCAGTAGTATTCTAGGATCTAGCGGCATCGGGGAGCTGTTTTTT.

CDR3 sequence: CASSLEGGSVHYGYTF. The DNA for the CDR3 is TGTGCCAGCAGCTTGGAAGGGGGGTCAGTCCACTATGGCTACACCTTC. The J gene is TRBJ1-2, the V gene TRBV5-4; maybe TRBD1 (6 bases). The V and J ends lost 0 bases and 3 bases respectively, with 15 bases between them. The CDR3 contains 16 residues. Germline V lookup: CDR1 SGHNT, CDR2 YYREEE (reference sequence).

This clone was observed a handful of times. The chain couples TRBV6-6 to TRBJ1-3; D is unresolved. The length of the CDR3 is 16 residues. The V gene's germline CDR1 is MNHNY and CDR2 SVGAGI (reference sequence). The V end was cut by 6 bases, the J end by 0 bases, with 15 bases between. CDR3 coding DNA: TGTGCCAGCAGCTCGATCCCGACAAGCTCTGGAAACACCATATATTTT. Translated: CASSSIPTSSGNTIYF.

The V gene is TRBV7-9, the J gene TRBJ2-5; no clear D gene. V dropped 3 bases and J dropped 4 bases, with 9 bases sitting between them. This CDR3 has 13 residues. CDR1 is SEHNR and CDR2 is FQNEAQ in the germline V gene (reference sequence). CDR3 protein: CASSFIQRETQYF. In DNA, the CDR3 is TGTGCCAGCAGCTTTATACAGAGAGAGACCCAGTACTTC.

The genes are TRBV12-3 or TRBV12-4 and TRBJ2-3, with D unclear. The germline V and J ends were trimmed by 10 bases and 2 bases, with 10 bases remaining between them. CDR3 length: 12 residues. The CDR3 sequence is CATKGNTDTQYF. The CDR3 bases are TGTGCCACCAAAGGGAACACAGATACGCAGTATTTT.

CDR3 bases: TGTGCCAGCAGTATGACCCATTTTGGACTAGCCCAAGAGACCCAGTACTTC. It codes for CASSMTHFGLAQETQYF. The rearrangement links TRBV27 to TRBJ2-5; 8 nucleotides align to TRBD2. This CDR3 region has 17 residues. The germline V gene encodes CDR1 MNHEY and CDR2 SMNVEV (reference sequence). Trimming removed 5 bases from V and 1 base from J; junction bases left unmatched: 12.